This T cell receptor beta chain was obtained from a study of blood T cell repertoires in COVID-19. This clone was seen more than once but under ten times. V gave up 2 bases and J gave up 4 bases, with 20 bases separating them. Germline V gene sequence: CDR1 MGHRA, CDR2 YSYEKL. This CDR3 comprises 18 residues. The method was immunoSEQ multiplex PCR; TCRdb's version includes in-frame clones alone and lacks a portion of them. This table has roughly 340,000 clones, about 90% appearing once. The genes are TRBV4-1 and TRBJ1-4; TRBD1 might be the D (5 bases). The TCR sequence derives from a woman in her 30s with COVID-19, enrolled during active disease. The sequenced sample consisted of peripheral blood. CDR3 protein: CASSQQNRPTGSNEKLFF. CDR3 coding DNA: TGCGCCAGCAGCCAACAGAACCGCCCCACAGGAAGTAATGAAAAACTGTTTTTT.